This TCR beta chain was found in a study of blood T cell repertoires in COVID-19. Study as a whole: Both acute and convalescent COVID-19 samples were obtained from the United States, Italy and Spain.

CDR1 and CDR2 from the germline V gene are LGHDT and YNNKEL (reference sequence). CDR3 length: 14 amino acids. V lost 5 bases and J 2 bases, leaving 12 bases between the germline ends. In the authors' workflow: Counts of nucleated cells, estimated from reference gene primer amplification, were obtained. Clones were sequenced by immunoSEQ multiplex PCR, and TCRdb holds only the in-frame ones, with some missing. V and J calls and clone size are copied from that table; D and trimming were computed from the DNA. The sample yields almost 250,000 clones, 86% seen once. The sequencing sample was made of peripheral blood. The receptor was isolated from a woman older than 75 with COVID-19, enrolled during active disease. V is TRBV3-1 (or the pseudogene TRBV3-2) and J is TRBJ1-1; no clear D gene. CDR3 residues: CASSSRERNTEAFF. For the CDR3, the DNA is TGTGCCAGCAGCTCTAGGGAGCGAAACACTGAAGCTTTCTTT.